The rows below give T cell receptor beta chains drawn from one sample of a study of T cells in Graves' hyperthyroidism and ophthalmopathy. MiXCR, run by TCRdb on the multiplex PCR reads, gives a single entry per CDR3 protein. The sample comprises about 560,000 distinct CDR3 sequences, approximately 16% of which are singletons, and roughly 18% rests with the top ten. Material: blood. The receptors originated from a young woman with Graves' hyperthyroidism. Both conserved end residues are part of each CDR3. The size of a clone is reported for some rows only, either as once, few or many, or as a class for expanded clones.

>TRBV19|TRBJ2-5|-
CASSITGEETQYF
>TRBV11-3|TRBJ1-1|many
CASSGQGAVGTEAFF
>TRBV12-3/TRBV12-4|TRBJ2-2|many
CASTLAGGPHTGELFF
>TRBV2|TRBJ2-1|many
CAVKGTSGSIEQFF
>TRBV12-3/TRBV12-4|TRBJ1-2|-
CASRSGSSRGGYTF
>TRBV7-8|TRBJ1-1|few
CASSLGTGGLGEAFF
>TRBV7-8|TRBJ1-1|many
CASSLDILGQVHTEAFF
>TRBV5-6|TRBJ2-7|-
CASSPFGLGEQYF
>TRBV10-2|TRBJ1-1|many
CASSESTVNTEAFF
>TRBV2|TRBJ1-3|-
CASSEFRGQISGNTIYF
>TRBV5-8|TRBJ2-1|few
CASSLEGTANNEQFF
>TRBV7-6|TRBJ2-1|many
CASSGGYEQFF
>TRBV5-1|TRBJ1-2|many
CASSFTDNYGYTF
>TRBV24-1|TRBJ1-3|-
CATSDGQTYSGNTIYF
>TRBV20-1|TRBJ2-7|-
CSAKLAGASYEQYF
>TRBV9|TRBJ1-3|few
CASSESGDTIYF
>TRBV12-3/TRBV12-4|TRBJ2-3|many
CASSTPGRFSTDTQYF
>TRBV27|TRBJ2-1|few
CASSLWNEQFF
>TRBV29-1|TRBJ2-3|many
CSVYRGDTDTQYF
>TRBV7-2|TRBJ2-7|few
CASSLPWKHYEQYF
>TRBV12-3/TRBV12-4|TRBJ1-1|many
CASSPGQGWLNTEAFF
>TRBV5-4|TRBJ1-6|few
CASSSRDRVNSPLHF
>TRBV12-3/TRBV12-4|TRBJ2-7|-
CASSHAGWQIYEQYF
>TRBV6-1|TRBJ2-7|few
CASRNRALEQYF
>TRBV29-1|TRBJ1-6|few
CSARTGGTDSPLHF
>TRBV12-3/TRBV12-4|TRBJ1-1|many
CASSGGPGVEAFF
>TRBV3-1|TRBJ2-2|many
CASSQGGQGAGELFF
>TRBV27|TRBJ2-7|few
CATKKSGGGSYEQYF
>TRBV5-1|TRBJ2-7|many
CASSSGLAGGPKSYEQYF
>TRBV4-3|TRBJ2-1|few
CASSQSLRRDRGIPSSYNEQFF
>TRBV19|TRBJ1-2|-
CASNLPGQGSYGYTF
>TRBV28|TRBJ2-7|many
CASTKGLLSSYEQYF